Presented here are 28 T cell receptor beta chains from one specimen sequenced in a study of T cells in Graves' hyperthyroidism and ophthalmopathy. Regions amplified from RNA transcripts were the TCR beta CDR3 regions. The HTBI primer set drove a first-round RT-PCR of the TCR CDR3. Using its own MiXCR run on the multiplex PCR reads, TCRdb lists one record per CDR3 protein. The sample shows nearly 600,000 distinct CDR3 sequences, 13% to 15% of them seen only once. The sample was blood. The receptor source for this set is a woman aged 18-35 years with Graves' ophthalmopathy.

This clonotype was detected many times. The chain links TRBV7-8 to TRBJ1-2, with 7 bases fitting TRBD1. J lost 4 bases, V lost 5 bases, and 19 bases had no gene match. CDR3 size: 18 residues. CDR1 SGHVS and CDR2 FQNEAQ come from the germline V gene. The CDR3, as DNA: TGTGCCAGCAGCCGTCAAATTAAACAGGGGCGGACAATCTATGGCTACACCTTC. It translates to CASSRQIKQGRTIYGYTF.

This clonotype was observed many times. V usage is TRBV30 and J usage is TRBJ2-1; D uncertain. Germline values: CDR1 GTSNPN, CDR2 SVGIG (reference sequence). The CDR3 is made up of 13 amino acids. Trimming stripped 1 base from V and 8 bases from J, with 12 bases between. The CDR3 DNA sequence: TGTGCCTGGAGTGGGGTAGGTTGGGATGAGCAGTTCTTC. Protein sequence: CAWSGVGWDEQFF. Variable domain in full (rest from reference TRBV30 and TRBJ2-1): SQTIHQWPATLVQPVGSPLSLECTVEGTSNPNLYWYRQAAGRGLQLLFYSVGIGQISSEVPQNLSASRPQDRQFILSSKKLLLSDSGFYLCAWSGVGWDEQFFGPGTRLTVL.

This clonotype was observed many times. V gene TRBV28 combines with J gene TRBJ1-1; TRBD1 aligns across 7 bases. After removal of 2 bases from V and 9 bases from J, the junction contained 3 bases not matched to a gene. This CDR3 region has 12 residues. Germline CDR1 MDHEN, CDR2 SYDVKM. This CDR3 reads CASSLVRGQAFF. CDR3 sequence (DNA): TGTGCCAGCAGTTTAGTGAGGGGGCAAGCTTTCTTT.

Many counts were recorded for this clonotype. The CDR3 nucleotides are TGTGCCAGCAGTTACTCCACAAATCTAGCGGGAGGGCCTGTGGAGCAGTACTTC. Protein: CASSYSTNLAGGPVEQYF. The chain has TRBV6-5 and TRBJ2-7; 12 bases line up with TRBD2. The CDR3 consists of 18 residues. In germline, CDR1 is MNHEY, CDR2 SVGAGI. Trimming took 0 bases from V and 7 from J; bases not matched to a gene: 13.

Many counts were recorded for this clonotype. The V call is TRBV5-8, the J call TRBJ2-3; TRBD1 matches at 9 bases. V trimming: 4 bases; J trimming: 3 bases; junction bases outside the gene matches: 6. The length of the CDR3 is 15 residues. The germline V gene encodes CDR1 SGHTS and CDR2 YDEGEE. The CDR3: CASSPGQGTTDTQYF. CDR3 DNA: TGTGCCAGCAGCCCGGGACAGGGCACAACAGATACGCAGTATTTT. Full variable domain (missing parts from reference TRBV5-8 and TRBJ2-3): EAGVTQSPTHLIKTRGQQATLRCSPISGHTSVYWYQQALGLGLQFLLWYDEGEERNRGNFPPRFSGRQFPNYSSELNVNALELEDSALYLCASSPGQGTTDTQYFGPGTRLTVL.

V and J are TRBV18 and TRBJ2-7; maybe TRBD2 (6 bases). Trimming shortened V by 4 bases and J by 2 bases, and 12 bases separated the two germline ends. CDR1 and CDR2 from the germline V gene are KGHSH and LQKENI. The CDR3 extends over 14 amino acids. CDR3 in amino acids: CASSRGRTTYEQYF. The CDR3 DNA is TGTGCCAGCTCACGGGGCAGGACTACCTACGAGCAGTACTTC. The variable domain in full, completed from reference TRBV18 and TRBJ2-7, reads NAGVMQNPRHLVRRRGQEARLRCSPMKGHSHVYWYRQLPEEGLKFMVYLQKENIIDESGMPKERFSAEFPKEGPSILRIQQVVRGDSAAYFCASSRGRTTYEQYFGPGTRLTVT.

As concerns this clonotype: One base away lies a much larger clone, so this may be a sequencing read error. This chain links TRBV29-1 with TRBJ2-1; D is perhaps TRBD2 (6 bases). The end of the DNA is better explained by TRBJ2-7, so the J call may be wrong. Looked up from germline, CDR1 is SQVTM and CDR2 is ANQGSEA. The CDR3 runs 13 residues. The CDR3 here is CSSGVDGYNEQYF. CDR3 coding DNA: TGCAGCTCGGGGGTAGATGGGTACAATGAGCAGTACTTC.

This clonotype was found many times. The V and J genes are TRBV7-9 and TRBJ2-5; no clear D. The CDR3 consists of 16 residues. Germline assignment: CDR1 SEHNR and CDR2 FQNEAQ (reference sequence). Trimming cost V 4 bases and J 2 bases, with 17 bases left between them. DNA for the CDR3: TGTGCCAGCAGCTCCCCTGTGGAGCGCGTTCAAGAGACCCAGTACTTC. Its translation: CASSSPVERVQETQYF.

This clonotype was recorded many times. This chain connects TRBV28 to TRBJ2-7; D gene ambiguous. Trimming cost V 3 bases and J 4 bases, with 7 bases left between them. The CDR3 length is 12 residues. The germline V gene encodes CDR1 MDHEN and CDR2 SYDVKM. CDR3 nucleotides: TGTGCCAGCAGTTTCACAGATTACGAGCAGTACTTC. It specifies CASSFTDYEQYF.

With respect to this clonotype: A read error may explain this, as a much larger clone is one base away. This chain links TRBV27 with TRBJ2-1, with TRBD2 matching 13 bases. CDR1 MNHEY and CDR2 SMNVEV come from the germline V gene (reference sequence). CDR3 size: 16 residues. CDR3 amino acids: CANSLRTSGSTNEQFF. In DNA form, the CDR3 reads TGTGCCAACAGTTTACGGACTAGCGGGAGTACAAATGAGCAGTTCTTC.

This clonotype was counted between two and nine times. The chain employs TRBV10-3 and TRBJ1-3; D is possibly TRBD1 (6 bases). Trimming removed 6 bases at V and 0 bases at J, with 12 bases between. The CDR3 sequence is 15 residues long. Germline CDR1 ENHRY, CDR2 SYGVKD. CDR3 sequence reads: CAIRDSLLSGNTIYF. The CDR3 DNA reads TGTGCCATCAGGGACAGTCTCCTCTCTGGAAACACCATATATTTT.

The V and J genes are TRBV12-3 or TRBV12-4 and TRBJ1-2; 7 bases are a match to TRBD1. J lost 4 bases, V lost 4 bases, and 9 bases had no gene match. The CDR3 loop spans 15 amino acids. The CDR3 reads CASSSDRGPGYGYTF. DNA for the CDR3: TGTGCCAGCAGTTCGGATAGGGGGCCGGGCTATGGCTACACCTTC.

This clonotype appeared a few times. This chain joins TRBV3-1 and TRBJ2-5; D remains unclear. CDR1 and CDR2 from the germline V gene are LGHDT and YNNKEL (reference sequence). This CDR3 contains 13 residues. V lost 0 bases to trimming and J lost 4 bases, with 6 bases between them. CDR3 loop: CASSQEHGETQYF. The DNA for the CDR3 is TGTGCCAGCAGCCAAGAGCATGGAGAGACCCAGTACTTC.

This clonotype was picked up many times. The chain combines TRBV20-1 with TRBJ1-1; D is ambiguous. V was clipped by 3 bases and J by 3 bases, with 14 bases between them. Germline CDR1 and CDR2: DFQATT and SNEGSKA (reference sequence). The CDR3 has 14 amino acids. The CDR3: CSASAQREYTEAFF. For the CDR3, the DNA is TGCAGTGCTAGTGCCCAGCGTGAGTACACTGAAGCTTTCTTT.

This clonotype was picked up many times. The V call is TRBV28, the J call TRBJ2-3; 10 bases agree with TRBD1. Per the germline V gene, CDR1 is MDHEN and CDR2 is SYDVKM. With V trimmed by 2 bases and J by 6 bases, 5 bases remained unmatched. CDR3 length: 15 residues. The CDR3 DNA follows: TGTGCCAGCAGTTTAAGACAGGGGGCGAGGGATACGCAGTATTTT. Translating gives CASSLRQGARDTQYF.

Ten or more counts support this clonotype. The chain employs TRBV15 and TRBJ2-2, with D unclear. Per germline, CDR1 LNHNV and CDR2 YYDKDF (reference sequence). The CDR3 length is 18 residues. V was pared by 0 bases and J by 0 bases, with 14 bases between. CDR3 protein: CATSRDSESPTNTGELFF. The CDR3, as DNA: TGTGCCACCAGCAGAGATAGTGAGAGCCCAACGAACACCGGGGAGCTGTTTTTT.

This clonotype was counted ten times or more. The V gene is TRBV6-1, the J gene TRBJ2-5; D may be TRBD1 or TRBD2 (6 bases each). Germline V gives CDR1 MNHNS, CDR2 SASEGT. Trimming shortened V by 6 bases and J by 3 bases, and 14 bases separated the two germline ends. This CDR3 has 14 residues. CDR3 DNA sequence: TGTGCCAGCAGCGCGGGACAAAGTAAAGAGACCCAGTACTTC. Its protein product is CASSAGQSKETQYF.

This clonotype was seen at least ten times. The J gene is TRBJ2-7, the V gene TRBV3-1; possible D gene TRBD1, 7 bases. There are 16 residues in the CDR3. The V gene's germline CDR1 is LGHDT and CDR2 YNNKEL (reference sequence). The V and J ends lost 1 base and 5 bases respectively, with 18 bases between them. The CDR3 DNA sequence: TGTGCCAGCAGCCAAGCGTCTTTAGCCAGGGGGGACGAGCAGTACTTC. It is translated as CASSQASLARGDEQYF.

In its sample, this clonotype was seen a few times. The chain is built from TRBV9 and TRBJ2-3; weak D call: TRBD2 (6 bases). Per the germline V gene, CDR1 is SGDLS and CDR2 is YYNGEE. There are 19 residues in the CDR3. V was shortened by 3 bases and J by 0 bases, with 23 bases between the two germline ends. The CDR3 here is CASSEGPGDARGSTDTQYF. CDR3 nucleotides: TGTGCCAGCAGCGAGGGCCCCGGTGATGCGCGGGGAAGCACAGATACGCAGTATTTT. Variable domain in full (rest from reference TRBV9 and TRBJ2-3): DSGVTQTPKHLITATGQRVTLRCSPRSGDLSVYWYQQSLDQGLQFLIQYYNGEERAKGNILERFSAQQFPDLHSELNLSSLELGDSALYFCASSEGPGDARGSTDTQYFGPGTRLTVL.

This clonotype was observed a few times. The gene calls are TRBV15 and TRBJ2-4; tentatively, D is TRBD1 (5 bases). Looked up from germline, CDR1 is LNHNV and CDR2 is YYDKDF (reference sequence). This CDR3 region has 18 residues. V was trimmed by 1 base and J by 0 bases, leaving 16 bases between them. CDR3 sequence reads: CATSRGDSTTLAKNIQYF. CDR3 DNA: TGTGCCACCAGCAGAGGAGACAGTACCACTCTAGCCAAAAACATTCAGTACTTC.

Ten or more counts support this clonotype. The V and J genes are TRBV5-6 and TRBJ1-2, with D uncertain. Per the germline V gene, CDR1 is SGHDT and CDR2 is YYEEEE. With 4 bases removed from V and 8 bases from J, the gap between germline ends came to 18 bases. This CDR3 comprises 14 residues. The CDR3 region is CASSPTRASWGYTF. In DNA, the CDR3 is TGTGCCAGCAGCCCAACTCGGGCCTCTTGGGGCTACACCTTC.

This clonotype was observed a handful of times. Written as DNA, the CDR3 is TGTGCCAGCAGAGCAGGGAGCTCCTATAATTCACCCCTCCACTTT. Amino acids: CASRAGSSYNSPLHF. The genes are TRBV25-1 and TRBJ1-6, with a weak D call TRBD1 (5 bases). There are 15 residues in the CDR3. Germline assignment: CDR1 MGHDK and CDR2 SYGVNS. The ends were cut back, 6 bases at V and 0 bases at J, with 9 bases in the middle. The whole variable domain, filled in from reference TRBV25-1 and TRBJ1-6, reads EADIYQTPRYLVIGTGKKITLECSQTMGHDKMYWYQQDPGMELHLIHYSYGVNSTEKGDLSSESTVSRIRTEHFPLTLESARPSHTSQYLCASRAGSSYNSPLHFGNGTRLTVT.

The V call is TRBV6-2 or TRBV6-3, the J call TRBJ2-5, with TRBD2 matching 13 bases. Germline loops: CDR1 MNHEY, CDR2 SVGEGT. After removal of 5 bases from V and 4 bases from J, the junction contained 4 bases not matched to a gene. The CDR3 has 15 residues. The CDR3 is CASSQGTSGVETQYF. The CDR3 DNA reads TGTGCCAGCAGTCAAGGGACTAGCGGGGTAGAGACCCAGTACTTC.

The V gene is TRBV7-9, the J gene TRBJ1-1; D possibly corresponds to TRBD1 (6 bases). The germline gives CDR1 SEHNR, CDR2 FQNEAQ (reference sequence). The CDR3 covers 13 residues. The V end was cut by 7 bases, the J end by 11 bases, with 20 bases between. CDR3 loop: CASMPDRRGTAFF. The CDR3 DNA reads TGTGCCAGCATGCCCGACAGGCGGGGAACGGCTTTCTTT.

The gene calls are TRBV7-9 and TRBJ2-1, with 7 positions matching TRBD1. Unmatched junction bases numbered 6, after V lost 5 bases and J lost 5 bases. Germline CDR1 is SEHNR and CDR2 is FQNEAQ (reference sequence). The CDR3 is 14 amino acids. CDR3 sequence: CASSTGQPDNEQFF. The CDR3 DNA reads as TGTGCCAGCAGCACGGGACAGCCCGACAATGAGCAGTTCTTC.

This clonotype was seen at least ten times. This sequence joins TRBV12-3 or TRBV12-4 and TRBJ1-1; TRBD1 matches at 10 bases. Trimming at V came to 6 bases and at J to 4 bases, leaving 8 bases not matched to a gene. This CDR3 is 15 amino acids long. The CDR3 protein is CASRVGQGFSTEAFF. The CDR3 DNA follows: TGTGCCAGCAGAGTGGGACAGGGGTTTTCCACTGAAGCTTTCTTT.

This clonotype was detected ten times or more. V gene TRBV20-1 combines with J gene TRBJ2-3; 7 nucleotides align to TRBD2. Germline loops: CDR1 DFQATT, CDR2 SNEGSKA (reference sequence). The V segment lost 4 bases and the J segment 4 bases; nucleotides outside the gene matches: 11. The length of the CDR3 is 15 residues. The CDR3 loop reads CSAKIGGGRADTQYF. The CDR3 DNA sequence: TGCAGTGCTAAGATAGGTGGCGGGAGAGCAGATACGCAGTATTTT.

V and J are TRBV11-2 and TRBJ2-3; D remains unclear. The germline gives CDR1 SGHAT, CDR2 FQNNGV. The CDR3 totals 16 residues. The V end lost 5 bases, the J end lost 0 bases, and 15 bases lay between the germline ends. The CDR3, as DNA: TGTGCCAGCAGCCAAGAAACGGCAGTAAGCACAGATACGCAGTATTTT. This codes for CASSQETAVSTDTQYF.